These 30 T cell receptor beta chains share one sample of origin, sequenced in a study of early T cells in non-severe SARS-CoV-2 infection. Each CDR3 protein gets one entry after TCRdb re-called the 5' RACE reads with MiXCR. The sample consists of over 55,000 distinct CDR3 sequences, approximately 9% of them appearing once. The sample was whole blood. These receptors were collected from an adult who was a healthcare worker with PCR-confirmed SARS-CoV-2 infection or an uninfected control (not recorded which).

The chain is built from TRBV6-2 or TRBV6-3 and TRBJ2-4; 11 bases align to TRBD2. Germline V CDR1 and CDR2: MNHEY, SVGEGT. The CDR3 has 15 amino acids. V dropped 8 bases and J dropped 4; count of bases not matched to a gene: 7. CDR3 residues: CASRIAGGPKNIQYF. The CDR3 DNA sequence: TGTGCCAGCCGTATAGCGGGGGGGCCGAAAAACATTCAGTACTTC.

This chain uses TRBV5-6 with TRBJ2-3, with 8 bases matching TRBD1. The CDR3 spans 16 residues. CDR1 is SGHDT and CDR2 is YYEEEE in the germline V gene. With 0 bases clipped from V and 2 bases from J, the junction kept 5 bases outside the gene matches. Here the CDR3 DNA reads TGTGCCAGCAGCTTGGTCCCGGACAGGGCCACAGATACGCAGTATTTT. Protein: CASSLVPDRATDTQYF.

The CDR3 protein is CASSFIPGTGARTDGYTF. CDR3 bases: TGTGCCAGCAGCTTCATCCCCGGGACAGGAGCTAGGACCGATGGCTACACCTTC. This rearrangement joins TRBV7-9 to TRBJ1-2; 8 nucleotides match TRBD1. Looked up from germline, CDR1 is SEHNR and CDR2 is FQNEAQ (reference sequence). With V trimmed by 3 bases and J by 6 bases, 18 bases remained unmatched. This CDR3 has 18 residues.

The gene calls are TRBV7-9 and TRBJ1-5; a weak D match, TRBD1 (5 bases). In germline, CDR1 is SEHNR, CDR2 FQNEAQ (reference sequence). This CDR3 spans 14 amino acids. Trimming pared 4 bases from V and 2 bases from J, leaving 9 bases between. DNA of the CDR3: TGTGCCAGCAGCTCCCGGGACGGCAATCAGCCCCAGCATTTT. Protein sequence: CASSSRDGNQPQHF. Full variable domain (missing parts from reference TRBV7-9 and TRBJ1-5): DTGVSQNPRHKITKRGQNVTFRCDPISEHNRLYWYRQTLGQGPEFLTYFQNEAQLEKSRLLSDRFSAERPKGSFSTLEIQRTEQGDSAMYLCASSSRDGNQPQHFGDGTRLSIL.

The chain joins TRBV7-3 to TRBJ2-2, with D perhaps matching TRBD2 (5 bases). V lost 5 bases to trimming and J lost 2 bases, with 18 bases between them. Germline V gives CDR1 SGHTA, CDR2 FQGTGA. This CDR3 has 17 residues. The CDR3 coding sequence is TGTGCCAGCAGCGCGAGGTCTAGCCGGGGTAACACCGGGGAGCTGTTTTTT. This encodes CASSARSSRGNTGELFF.

The V call is TRBV10-2, the J call TRBJ2-5; D is uncertain. CDR1 is WSHSY, CDR2 SAAADI, per germline. CDR3 length equals 14 residues. Trimming took 0 bases from V and 5 from J, leaving 10 bases between them. The CDR3 nucleotides read TGCGCCAGCAGTGAGTCGGTCCAGCCGGAGACCCAGTACTTC. Translation: CASSESVQPETQYF.

This clonotype came up a few times. The chain carries TRBV5-1 and TRBJ2-5; D uncertain. The CDR3 is made up of 14 amino acids. Germline CDR1 reads SGHRS; CDR2 reads YFSETQ. Trimming stripped 2 bases from V and 4 bases from J, with 12 bases between. In DNA form, the CDR3 reads TGCGCCAGCAGCTTACAGACCTCCCGAGAGACCCAGTACTTC. The encoded protein is CASSLQTSRETQYF.

This clonotype was seen repeatedly, ten times or more. The chain joins TRBV3-1 to TRBJ2-1, with D possibly matching TRBD2 (7 bases). Looked up from germline, CDR1 is LGHDT and CDR2 is YNNKEL (reference sequence). The CDR3 spans 15 residues. Trimming stripped 3 bases from V and 5 bases from J, with 14 bases between. The CDR3 DNA is TGTGCCAGCAGCCAGGGGGGGGCCACGAACAATGAGCAGTTCTTC. Its translation: CASSQGGATNNEQFF.

This clonotype was seen only a few times. V gene TRBV20-1 combines with J gene TRBJ2-2, with a possible D match to TRBD2 (6 bases). CDR1 and CDR2 (germline): DFQATT, SNEGSKA (reference sequence). The CDR3 length is 12 residues. V lost 3 bases and J 6 bases, leaving 8 bases between the germline ends. In nucleotides, the CDR3 is TGCAGTGCTAGGGAGGGGTCCGGGGAGCTGTTTTTT. This gives the protein CSAREGSGELFF.

This chain uses TRBV6-5 with TRBJ1-2; a weak D match, TRBD1 (5 bases). The V end was cut by 0 bases, the J end by 4 bases, with 6 bases between. The CDR3 is 13 residues long. In germline, CDR1 is MNHEY, CDR2 SVGAGI. The CDR3 loop is CASSYSTAYGYTF. The CDR3 nucleotides are TGTGCCAGCAGTTACTCGACAGCCTATGGCTACACCTTC.

The rearrangement uses TRBV18 and TRBJ1-1; tentative D call: TRBD1 (5 bases). The CDR3 totals 14 residues. Germline loops: CDR1 KGHSH, CDR2 LQKENI. The ends were cut back, 3 bases at V and 8 bases at J, with 16 bases in the middle. The CDR3 sequence: CASSPPGPSWEAFF. In DNA form, the CDR3 reads TGTGCCAGCTCACCCCCGGGACCTTCGTGGGAAGCTTTCTTT.

A few counts support this clonotype. This chain connects TRBV2 to TRBJ2-1; 12 bases fit TRBD2. Unmatched junction bases numbered 4, after V lost 6 bases and J lost 4 bases. Germline CDR1 is SNHLY and CDR2 is FYNNEI. The CDR3 consists of 15 residues. Here the CDR3 reads CASRTTSGGYNEQFF. The CDR3 DNA reads TGTGCCAGCAGGACGACTAGCGGGGGATACAATGAGCAGTTCTTC.

The sample holds a few counts of this clonotype. This chain connects TRBV10-2 to TRBJ2-4, with 11 bases matching TRBD2. V trimming: 4 bases; J trimming: 4 bases; junction bases outside the gene matches: 3. Germline CDR1 reads WSHSY; CDR2 reads SAAADI. The CDR3 has 15 amino acids. The DNA for the CDR3 is TGCGCCAGCAGTGTATCTAGCGGGGGGAAAAACATTCAGTACTTC. Its translation is CASSVSSGGKNIQYF.

V is TRBV7-2 and J is TRBJ1-1; the D gene is possibly TRBD1 (6 bases). The CDR3 runs 15 residues. V gave up 2 bases and J gave up 5 bases, with 15 bases separating them. CDR1 and CDR2 from the germline V gene are SGHTA and FQGNSA. The CDR3 spells CASSLIAGQGTEAFF. The CDR3 DNA reads as TGTGCCAGCAGCTTAATCGCAGGGCAGGGGACTGAAGCTTTCTTT.

This clonotype was counted a few times. J is TRBJ2-1 and V is TRBV15; maybe TRBD2 (7 bases). This CDR3 region has 14 residues. Trimming removed 3 bases from V and 3 bases from J, with 9 bases in between. Germline CDR1 LNHNV, CDR2 YYDKDF (reference sequence). The CDR3 sequence: CATSSRGGYNEQFF. The CDR3 nucleotides are TGTGCCACCAGCAGTAGGGGGGGCTACAATGAGCAGTTCTTC.

This clonotype was seen a handful of times. CDR3 sequence (DNA): TGTGCCAGCAGCCCGAGCGGGGGCACTCAGCCCCAGCATTTT. Its protein product is CASSPSGGTQPQHF. The rearrangement uses TRBV12-3 or TRBV12-4 and TRBJ1-5; the D gene is possibly TRBD1 (6 bases). With 6 bases removed from V and 6 bases from J, the gap between germline ends came to 15 bases. The CDR3 contains 14 residues.

Points on this clonotype: No conserved phenylalanine or tryptophan is present at the end of the CDR3, so a read error is the likely explanation. The DNA is omitted, as the CDR3 cannot be located on it reliably, and the CDR3 follows TCRdb's listing. This chain connects TRBV9 to TRBJ1-2; the table's D call, TRBD1, has no DNA check behind it. Germline CDR1 reads SGDLS; CDR2 reads YYNGEE. The CDR3 is 12 amino acids in total, end residues counted. CDR3 protein: CASSGYGRTPQL.

The sample holds many counts of this clonotype. CDR3 in DNA: TGTGCCAGCAGCTCCGTAGCGGGGGGGACTTTGACCCAGTACTTC. Protein sequence: CASSSVAGGTLTQYF. The chain employs TRBV7-3 and TRBJ2-5; 11 nucleotides align to TRBD2. Germline V lookup: CDR1 SGHTA, CDR2 FQGTGA. After removal of 4 bases from V and 7 bases from J, the junction contained 8 bases not matched to a gene. The CDR3 length is 15 residues.

The table lists this clonotype with a few counts. The chain recombines TRBV6-2 or TRBV6-3 with TRBJ2-7, with D possibly TRBD1 on 6 matching bases. The germline gives CDR1 MNHEY, CDR2 SVGEGT. The CDR3 is made up of 15 amino acids. The V gene lost 5 bases and the J gene lost 6 bases, with 20 bases spanning the gap. CDR3: CASSRPLTGFGEQYV. CDR3 DNA sequence: TGTGCCAGCAGTAGACCACTTACAGGGTTCGGCGAGCAGTACGTC.

This clonotype was picked up a small number of times. The gene calls are TRBV28 and TRBJ2-1; 16 bases fit TRBD2. The CDR3 has 19 residues. The V and J ends lost 3 bases and 11 bases, in that order; junction bases with no gene match: 16. Per the germline V gene, CDR1 is MDHEN and CDR2 is SYDVKM. In nucleotides, the CDR3 is TGTGCCAGCAGTTTCCCTGGGACTAGCGGGGGGGCCATTACAATGAAGCAGTTCTTC. This encodes CASSFPGTSGGAITMKQFF.

The table lists this clonotype with many counts. V is TRBV6-2 or TRBV6-3 and J is TRBJ1-4; D gene uncertain. Germline V gene data show CDR1 as MNHEY and CDR2 as SVGEGT. The ends were cut back, 6 bases at V and 3 bases at J, with 14 bases in the middle. The CDR3 extends over 15 amino acids. The CDR3 is CASSHQGPANEKLFF. The CDR3, as DNA: TGTGCCAGCAGCCATCAAGGACCAGCTAATGAAAAACTGTTTTTT.

This clonotype has at least ten counts. The rearrangement uses TRBV11-1 and TRBJ2-1; 14 bases are a match to TRBD2. The V gene end was trimmed by 6 bases and the J gene end by 5 bases; junction bases not matched to a gene: 9. The CDR3 runs to 17 residues. The germline V gene encodes CDR1 SGHAT and CDR2 FQDESV (reference sequence). CDR3 nucleotide sequence: TGTGCCAGCAGATACCGGACTAGCGGGGGGATTGACAATGAGCAGTTCTTC. This sequence encodes CASRYRTSGGIDNEQFF. Variable domain in full (rest from reference TRBV11-1 and TRBJ2-1): EAEVAQSPRYKITEKSQAVAFWCDPISGHATLYWYRQILGQGPELLVQFQDESVVDDSQLPKDRFSAERLKGVDSTLKIQPAELGDSAMYLCASRYRTSGGIDNEQFFGPGTRLTVL.

This clonotype was seen only a few times. This chain links TRBV29-1 with TRBJ2-2; 8 bases are a match to TRBD1. Trimming at V came to 6 bases and at J to 2 bases, leaving 8 bases not matched to a gene. Germline V gene sequence: CDR1 SQVTM, CDR2 ANQGSEA. The CDR3 covers 15 residues. CDR3 protein: CSVGMTGANTGELFF. As DNA, the CDR3 is TGCAGCGTGGGGATGACAGGGGCCAACACCGGGGAGCTGTTTTTT.

V and J are TRBV5-1 and TRBJ2-3, with 10 bases matching TRBD2. The V segment lost 2 bases and the J segment 2 bases; nucleotides outside the gene matches: 5. This CDR3 has 16 amino acids. From germline, CDR1 is SGHRS and CDR2 YFSETQ. The CDR3 is CASSLPGLADTDTQYF. As DNA, the CDR3 is TGCGCCAGCAGCTTACCTGGACTAGCGGACACAGATACGCAGTATTTT. The full variable domain, rest sourced from reference TRBV5-1 and TRBJ2-3, is KAGVTQTPRYLIKTRGQQVTLSCSPISGHRSVSWYQQTPGQGLQFLFEYFSETQRNKGNFPGRFSGRQFSNSRSEMNVSTLELGDSALYLCASSLPGLADTDTQYFGPGTRLTVL.

The chain uses TRBV21-1 and TRBJ1-1; the D call in the table, TRBD1, was not verified against the DNA. TRBV21-1 constitutes a pseudogene. There are 15 residues in the CDR3. For the CDR3, the DNA is TGTGCCAGCAGTCTCACAGGCGATATCGAACCTGAAGCTTTCTTT. Residues: CASSLTGDIEPEAFF.

This clonotype was observed a few times. The rearrangement uses TRBV2 and TRBJ1-1; D might be TRBD1 (5 bases). V was pared by 8 bases and J by 8 bases, with 15 bases between. The V gene's germline CDR1 is SNHLY and CDR2 FYNNEI. The CDR3 has 12 amino acids. The CDR3 region has the DNA TGTGCCAGCGGGGGGTGGCGCCACGAAGCTTTCTTT. Residues: CASGGWRHEAFF.

The rearrangement links TRBV2 to TRBJ2-5, with 12 bases fitting TRBD1. Trimming took 6 bases from V and 4 from J; bases not matched to a gene: 6. CDR1 is SNHLY and CDR2 is FYNNEI in the germline V gene. The CDR3 sequence is 15 residues long. CDR3: CASRGTGGWGETQYF. DNA for the CDR3: TGTGCCAGCAGAGGGACAGGGGGCTGGGGAGAGACCCAGTACTTC.

V is TRBV10-1 and J is TRBJ1-3; D gene ambiguous. Germline V gene lookup returns CDR1 WNHNN and CDR2 SYGVQD (reference sequence). Trimming cost V 3 bases and J 2 bases, with 5 bases left between them. The CDR3 has 13 residues. The CDR3 nucleotides read TGCGCCAGCAGTGATATCCCTGGAAACACCATATATTTT. As protein: CASSDIPGNTIYF.

This clonotype was counted many times. Here the CDR3 reads CASRKQGADYNEQFF. The CDR3 DNA is TGCGCCAGCAGGAAGCAGGGGGCGGACTACAATGAGCAGTTCTTC. This sequence joins TRBV5-1 and TRBJ2-1; TRBD1 matches 8 bases. Trimming at V came to 5 bases and at J to 3 bases, leaving 7 bases not matched to a gene. Germline CDR1 SGHRS, CDR2 YFSETQ. This CDR3 region has 15 residues.

This clonotype has at least ten counts. The chain is built from TRBV20-1 and TRBJ1-2; TRBD1 matches 9 bases. The germline V gene encodes CDR1 DFQATT and CDR2 SNEGSKA (reference sequence). Trimming removed 2 bases from V and 5 bases from J; junction bases left unmatched: 18. CDR3 length equals 18 residues. CDR3 in DNA: TGCAGTGCTAGAAACATTATCCGGGACAGGGTTTCGAATTATGGCTACACCTTC. It encodes CSARNIIRDRVSNYGYTF.